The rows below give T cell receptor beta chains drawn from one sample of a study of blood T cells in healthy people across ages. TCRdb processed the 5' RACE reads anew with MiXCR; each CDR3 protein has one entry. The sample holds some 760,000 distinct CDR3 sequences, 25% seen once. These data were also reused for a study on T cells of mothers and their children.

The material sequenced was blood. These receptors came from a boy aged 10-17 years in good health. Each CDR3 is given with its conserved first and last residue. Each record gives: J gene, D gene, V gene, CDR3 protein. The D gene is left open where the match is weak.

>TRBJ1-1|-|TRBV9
CASSPRLRNTEAFF
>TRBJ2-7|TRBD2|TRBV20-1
CSASLGREPREQYF
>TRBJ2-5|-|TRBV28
CASSLTEVDHQETQYF
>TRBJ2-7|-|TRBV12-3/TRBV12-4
CASSFQRLHEQYF
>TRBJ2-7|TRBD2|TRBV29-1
CSAVTSGEQYF
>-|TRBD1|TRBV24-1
CATQFGQGGEQYF
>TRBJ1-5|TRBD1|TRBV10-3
CATGQGQNQPQHF
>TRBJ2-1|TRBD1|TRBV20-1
CSAIDRGPSYNEQFF
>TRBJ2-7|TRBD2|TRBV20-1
CSARARLAGTTQVYEQYF
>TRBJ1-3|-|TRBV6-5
CASSYSGQFSGNTIYF
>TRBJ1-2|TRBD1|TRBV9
CASTGEYGYTF
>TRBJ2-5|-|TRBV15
CATSRGMLGETQYF